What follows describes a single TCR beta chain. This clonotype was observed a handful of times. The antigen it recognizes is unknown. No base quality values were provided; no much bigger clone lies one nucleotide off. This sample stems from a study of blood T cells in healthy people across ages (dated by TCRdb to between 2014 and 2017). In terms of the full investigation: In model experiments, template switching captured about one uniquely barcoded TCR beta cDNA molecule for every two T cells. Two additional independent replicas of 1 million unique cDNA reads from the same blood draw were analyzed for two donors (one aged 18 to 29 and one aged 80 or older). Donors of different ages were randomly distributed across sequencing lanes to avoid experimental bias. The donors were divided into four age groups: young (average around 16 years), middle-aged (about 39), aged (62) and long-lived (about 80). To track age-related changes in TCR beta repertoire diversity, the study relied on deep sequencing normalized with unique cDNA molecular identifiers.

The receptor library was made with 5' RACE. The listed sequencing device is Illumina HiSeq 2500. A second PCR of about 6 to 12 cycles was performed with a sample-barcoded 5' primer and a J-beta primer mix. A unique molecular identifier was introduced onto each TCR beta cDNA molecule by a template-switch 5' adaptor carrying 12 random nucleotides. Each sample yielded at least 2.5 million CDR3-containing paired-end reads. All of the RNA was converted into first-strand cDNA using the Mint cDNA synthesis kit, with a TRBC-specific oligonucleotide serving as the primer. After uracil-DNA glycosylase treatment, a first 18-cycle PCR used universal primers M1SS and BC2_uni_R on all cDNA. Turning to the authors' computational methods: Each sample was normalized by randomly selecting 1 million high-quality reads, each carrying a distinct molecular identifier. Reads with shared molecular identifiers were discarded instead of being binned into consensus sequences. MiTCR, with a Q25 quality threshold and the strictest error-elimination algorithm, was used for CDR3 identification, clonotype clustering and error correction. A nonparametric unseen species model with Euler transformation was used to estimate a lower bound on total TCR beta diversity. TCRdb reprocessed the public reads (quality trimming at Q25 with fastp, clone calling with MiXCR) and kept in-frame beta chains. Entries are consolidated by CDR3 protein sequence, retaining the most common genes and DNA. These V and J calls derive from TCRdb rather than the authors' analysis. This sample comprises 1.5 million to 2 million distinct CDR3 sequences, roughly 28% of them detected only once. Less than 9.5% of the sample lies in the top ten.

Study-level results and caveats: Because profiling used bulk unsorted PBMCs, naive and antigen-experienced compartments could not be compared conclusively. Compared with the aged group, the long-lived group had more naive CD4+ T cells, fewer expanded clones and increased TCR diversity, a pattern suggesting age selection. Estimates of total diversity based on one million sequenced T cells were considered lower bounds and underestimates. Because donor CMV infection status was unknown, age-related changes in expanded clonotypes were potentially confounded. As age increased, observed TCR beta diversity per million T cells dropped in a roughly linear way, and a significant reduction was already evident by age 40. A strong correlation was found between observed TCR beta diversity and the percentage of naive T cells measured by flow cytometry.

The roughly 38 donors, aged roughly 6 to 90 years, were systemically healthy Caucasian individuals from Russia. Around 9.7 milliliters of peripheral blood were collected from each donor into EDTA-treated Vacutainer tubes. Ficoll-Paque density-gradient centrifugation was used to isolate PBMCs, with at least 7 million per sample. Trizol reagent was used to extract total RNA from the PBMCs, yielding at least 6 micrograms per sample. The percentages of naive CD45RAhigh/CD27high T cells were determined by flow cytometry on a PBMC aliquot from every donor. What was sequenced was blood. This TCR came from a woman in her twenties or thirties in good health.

The CDR3 protein is CASRRGAVGGQPQHF. The nucleotide sequence is TGTGCCAGCAGGAGAGGGGCGGTGGGAGGTCAGCCCCAGCATTTT. The chain is made from TRBV28 and TRBJ1-5; TRBD1 could be the D gene, as 5 bases match. CDR3 length: 15 amino acids, cysteine to phenylalanine. Just the 45-base CDR3 DNA is kept, in frame starting at base 1. The trim is 6 bases for V and 6 bases for J, with a gap of 18 bases between the germline ends. The germline V gene gives CDR1 as MDHEN and CDR2 as SYDVKM.